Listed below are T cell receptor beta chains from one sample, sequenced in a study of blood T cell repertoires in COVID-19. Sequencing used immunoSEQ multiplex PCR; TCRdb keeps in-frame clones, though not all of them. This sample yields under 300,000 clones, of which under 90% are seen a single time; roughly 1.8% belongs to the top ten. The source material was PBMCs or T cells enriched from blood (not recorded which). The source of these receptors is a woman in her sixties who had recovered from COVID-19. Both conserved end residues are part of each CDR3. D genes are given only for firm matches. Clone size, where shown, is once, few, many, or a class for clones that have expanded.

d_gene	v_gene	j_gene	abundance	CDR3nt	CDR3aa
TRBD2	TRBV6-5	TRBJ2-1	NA	TGTGCCATTTCGAATCTAGCGGGGGATCATAATGAGCAGTTCTTC	CAISNLAGDHNEQFF
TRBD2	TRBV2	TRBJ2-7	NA	TGTGCCAGCAAGGGGACTAGCGGGACTGGGGAGCAGTACTTC	CASKGTSGTGEQYF
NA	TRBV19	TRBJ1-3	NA	TGTGCCAGCGCCCCGGGGGGTTTCTCTGGAAACACCATATATTTT	CASAPGGFSGNTIYF
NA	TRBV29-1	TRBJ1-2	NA	TGCAGCGCCTTTATCGCAGGGCGTATGGGCTACACCTTC	CSAFIAGRMGYTF
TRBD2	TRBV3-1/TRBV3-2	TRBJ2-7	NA	TGTGCCAGCAGCCAAGAAAGGGAGCTAGCGGGATCCTACGAGCAGTACTTC	CASSQERELAGSYEQYF
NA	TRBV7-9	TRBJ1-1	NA	TGTGCCAGCAGCTTAGATCGGTTTGTGATGAACACTGAAGCTTTCTTT	CASSLDRFVMNTEAFF
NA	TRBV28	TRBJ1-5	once	TGTGCCAGCAGTTTCGGAACCATGGGAGGGATTCCTCGGCCCCAGCATTTT	CASSFGTMGGIPRPQHF
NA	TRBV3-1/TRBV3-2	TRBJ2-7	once	TGTGCCAGCAGCCAATCTCCGACATACTACGAGCAGTACTTC	CASSQSPTYYEQYF
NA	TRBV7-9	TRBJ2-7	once	TGTGCCAGCAGCCGGGTCCTTACAGGGATATTCGAGCAGTACTTC	CASSRVLTGIFEQYF
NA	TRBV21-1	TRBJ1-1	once	TGTGCCAGCAGCTTCCCGGACTTTTTCAGCCCTTTGAACACTGAAGCTTTCTTT	CASSFPDFFSPLNTEAFF
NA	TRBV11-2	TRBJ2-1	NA	TGTGCCAGCATGAGATCCAATGAGCAGTTCTTC	CASMRSNEQFF
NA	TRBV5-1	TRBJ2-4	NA	TGCGCCAGCAGCTTCTCCCCAGCGGTAGCCAAAAACATTCAGTACTTC	CASSFSPAVAKNIQYF
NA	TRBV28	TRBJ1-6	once	TGTGCCAGCAACTCGGGGGTTAGGAATTCACCCCTCCACTTT	CASNSGVRNSPLHF
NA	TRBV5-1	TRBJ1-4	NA	TGCGCCAGCAGAACAACGGCTGGGCAGATAGAAAAACTGTTTTTT	CASRTTAGQIEKLFF
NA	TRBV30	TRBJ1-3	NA	TGTGCCTGGAGGGCAGCGCACTCTGGAAACACCATATATTTT	CAWRAAHSGNTIYF
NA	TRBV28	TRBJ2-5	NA	TGTGCCAGCAGTTCATCCGCTGAGGGGGGGGAGACCCAGTACTTC	CASSSSAEGGETQYF
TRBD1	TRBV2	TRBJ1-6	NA	TGTGCCAGCACCACAGGGGCATCACCCCTCCACTTT	CASTTGASPLHF
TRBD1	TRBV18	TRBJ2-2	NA	TGTGCCAGCTCACGCCGTCCCGGGACAGGGAGTAACGCCGGGGAGCTGTTTTTT	CASSRRPGTGSNAGELFF
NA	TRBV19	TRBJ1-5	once	TGTGCCAGTAGTACTACCCCTTCCAGGGGAGTATATCAGCCCCAGCATTTT	CASSTTPSRGVYQPQHF
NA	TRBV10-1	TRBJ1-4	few	TGCGCCAGCAGTGGAGGGGGATCTAATGAAAAACTGTTTTTT	CASSGGGSNEKLFF
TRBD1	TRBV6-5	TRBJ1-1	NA	TGTGCCAGCAGTACCCGGACAGGTCTCACTGAAGCTTTCTTT	CASSTRTGLTEAFF
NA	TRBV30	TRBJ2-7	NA	TGTGCCTGGGGCAGGGATGACTACGAGCAGTACTTC	CAWGRDDYEQYF
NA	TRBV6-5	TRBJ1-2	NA	TGTGCCAGCAGCCAACAAAACTATGGCTACACCTTC	CASSQQNYGYTF
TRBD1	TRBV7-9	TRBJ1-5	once	TGTGCCAGCAGCCGTGGACAGGACAATCAGCCCCAGCATTTT	CASSRGQDNQPQHF
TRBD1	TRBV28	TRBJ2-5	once	TGTGCCAGCCGCTATGACAGGGGACGGGAGACCCAGTACTTC	CASRYDRGRETQYF
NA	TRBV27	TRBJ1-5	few	TGTGCCAGCGGTGGGACTAGGACCAATCAGCCCCAGCATTTT	CASGGTRTNQPQHF
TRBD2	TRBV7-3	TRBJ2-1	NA	TGTGCCAGCAGCTTTTCCGGGAGGGCCATTGAAAATGAGCAGTTCTTC	CASSFSGRAIENEQFF